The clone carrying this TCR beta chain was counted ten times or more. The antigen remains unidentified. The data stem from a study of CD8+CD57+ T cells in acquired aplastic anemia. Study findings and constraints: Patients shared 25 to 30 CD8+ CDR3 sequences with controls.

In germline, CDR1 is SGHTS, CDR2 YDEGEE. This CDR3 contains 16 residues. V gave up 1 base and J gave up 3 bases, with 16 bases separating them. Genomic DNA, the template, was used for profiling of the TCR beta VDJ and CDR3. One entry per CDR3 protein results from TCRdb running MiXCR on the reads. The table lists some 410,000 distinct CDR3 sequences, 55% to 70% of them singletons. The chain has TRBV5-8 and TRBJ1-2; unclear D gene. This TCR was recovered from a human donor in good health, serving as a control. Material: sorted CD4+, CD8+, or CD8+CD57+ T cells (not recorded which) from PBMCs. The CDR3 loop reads CASSLSTQTGHYGYTF. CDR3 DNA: TGTGCCAGCAGCTTGTCAACCCAAACGGGCCACTATGGCTACACCTTC.